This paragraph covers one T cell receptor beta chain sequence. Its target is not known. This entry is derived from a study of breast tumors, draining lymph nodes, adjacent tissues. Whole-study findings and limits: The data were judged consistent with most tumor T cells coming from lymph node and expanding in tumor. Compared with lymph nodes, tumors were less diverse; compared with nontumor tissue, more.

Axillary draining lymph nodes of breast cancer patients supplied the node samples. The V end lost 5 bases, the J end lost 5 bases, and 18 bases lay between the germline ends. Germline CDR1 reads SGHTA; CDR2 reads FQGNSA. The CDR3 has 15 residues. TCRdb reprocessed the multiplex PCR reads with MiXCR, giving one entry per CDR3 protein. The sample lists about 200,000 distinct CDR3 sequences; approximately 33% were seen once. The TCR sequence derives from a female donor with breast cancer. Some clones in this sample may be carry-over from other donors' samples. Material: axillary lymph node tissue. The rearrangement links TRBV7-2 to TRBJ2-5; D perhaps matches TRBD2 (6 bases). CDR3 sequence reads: CASSATGGNRETQYF. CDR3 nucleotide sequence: TGTGCCAGCAGCGCAACCGGGGGAAATCGGGAGACCCAGTACTTC.